This T cell receptor beta chain was captured by sequencing in a study of T cell changes during pregnancy in multiple sclerosis. The protocol was immunoSEQ multiplex PCR, while the TCRdb copy is restricted to in-frame clones and leaves out a portion. The table lists about 36,000 clones, roughly nine tenths of them singletons. The germline V and J ends were trimmed by 6 bases and 3 bases, with 14 bases remaining between them. The CDR3 runs to 14 residues. Germline CDR1 and CDR2: MNHEY and SMNVEV (reference sequence). The source is a female donor with multiple sclerosis, enrolled in a pregnancy study. The sequencing here drew on CD4+ T cells from peripheral blood mononuclear cells, taken after pregnancy. The chain employs TRBV27 and TRBJ1-1; D gene unclear. CDR3 loop: CASSFVTGDTEAFF. The CDR3 DNA follows: TGTGCCAGCAGCTTTGTCACCGGGGACACTGAAGCTTTCTTT.